This TCR beta chain was retrieved from a study of T cells in Graves' hyperthyroidism and ophthalmopathy (dated by TCRdb to between 2017 and 2020). For the study in its entirety: Peripheral blood was sampled at the time of initial diagnosis, prior to any treatment. Following sampling, methimazole starting at 30 mg daily was given to hyperthyroidism patients, and high-dose intravenous methylprednisolone was given to ophthalmopathy patients. The 90 to 100 discovery patients were randomly split 7:3 into training and test sets. According to the paper, TCR Vbeta CDR3 sequencing was carried out on more than 120 peripheral blood samples, which came from fewer than 50 ophthalmopathy, under 80 hyperthyroidism and roughly 17 progressor patients. Whether ophthalmopathy could be predicted prospectively was tested in an independent validation cohort made up of under 20 hyperthyroidism patients plus 17 patients who later progressed to ophthalmopathy. In addition, the study compared T-cell repertoires in thyroid tissue and in blood from over 5 Graves' hyperthyroidism patients. TCR V-J signatures able to tell the groups apart were searched for in a discovery cohort of 100 patients, of whom more than 40 had Graves' ophthalmopathy and 57 had stable Graves' hyperthyroidism.

This clonotype was seen many times. It has no known antigen specificity. No base-level quality is on record; no much larger clone is a single base apart. Points the paper makes about the study in general: In validation, the model predicted progression to ophthalmopathy a median of roughly 6.5 months before onset, with approximately 71% sensitivity and about 75% specificity. No statistical method was used to set the sample size in advance, and investigators knew the group allocation. Blood samples also contained most of the expanded thyroid clonotypes (frequency above 0.001), which suggests that blood repertoires may reflect thyroid immune responses. A model built on a 13 V-J signature distinguished ophthalmopathy from stable hyperthyroidism, reaching 85% to 90% sensitivity and 81% to 83% specificity in cross-validation and 80%/75% in testing.

Amplification of TCR beta CDR3 regions was carried out from RNA transcripts. For the first round of RT-PCR on the TCR CDR3, the HTBI primer set was used together with the Qiagen OneStep RT-PCR kit. Libraries were constructed in a second round of multiplex PCR, after which size selection and purification were carried out. Libraries were sequenced paired-end with 100 bp reads on an Illumina HiSeq2000. Regarding the original processing steps: SOAPnuke was used to process the raw data, removing reads that contained adapters or uncalled bases, had a mean Phred below 15, or lacked an exact match to the constant primer or identifier. COPE v1.2.5 was used to merge high-quality paired reads, and clonotypes were defined as unique nucleotide sequences. MiTCR v1.1 was used to align clonotypes to the IMGT TRBV, TRBD and TRBJ reference segments. Analysis was restricted to V-J combinations with a frequency above 0.0001, which covered roughly 99% of repertoires. A TCS score was defined as the ratio between F50 (clonal expansion) and ExV (chaos), using BLOSUM62-based TCRdist between CDR3 peptides within each V-J. Welch's t-statistics and random forest reduced approximately 520 V-J features to about 12, which were used in a naive Bayes classifier (R e1071). TCRdb reprocessing: public reads trimmed at Q25 with fastp, clones called with MiXCR, in-frame beta chains kept. Rows with one shared CDR3 protein collapse into an entry with the most common genes and DNA. Clone size and V and J calls follow TCRdb, not the original study. The sample data list around 280,000 distinct CDR3 sequences, and 13% of these were observed just once. Of the sample, almost 8% falls within the top ten clones.

The hyperthyroidism patients were between 18 and 65 years old and newly diagnosed, with a disease duration of less than 2 months. Any patient with an uncontrolled infection, another autoimmune disease, pregnancy or lactation was excluded. Diagnoses relied on clinical symptoms, serum thyroxine and TRAb, thyroid ultrasound and orbital computed tomography. Blood from progressor patients was collected at the time of first diagnosis with hyperthyroidism, before any ophthalmopathy symptoms had appeared. Ficoll-Paque density gradient centrifugation was used to isolate PBMCs from under 11 ml of fresh peripheral blood. Patients classed as progressors first received a Graves' hyperthyroidism diagnosis and then went on to develop ophthalmopathy during follow-up. Total RNA was extracted using Trizol reagent, and RNA quality was assessed on an Agilent 2100 Bioanalyzer. This TCR was sampled from a woman in her twenties or thirties with Graves' hyperthyroidism that later progressed to Graves' ophthalmopathy. Sequencing input: blood.

The encoded CDR3 is CASSPGDKPYEQYF. Here is the DNA: TGTGCCAGCAGCCCCGGAGATAAGCCCTACGAGCAGTACTTC. The V and J segments used are TRBV7-3 and TRBJ2-7, with the D gene call left open. The CDR3 holds 14 amino acids from the cysteine to the phenylalanine. Only CDR3 DNA is held: 42 bases, read in frame from base 1. From the germline V gene, CDR1 is SGHTA and CDR2 is FQGTGA. V and J lose 5 bases and 2 bases, and a span of 13 bases separates them.